This T cell receptor beta chain was sequenced during a study of coeliac disease. TCRdb's table, derived via immunoSEQ multiplex PCR, lists solely in-frame clones and lacks some. The repertoire holds approximately 3,100 clones, with 65% to 75% as singletons. Comments on this clone: Its target is not known.

Overall study results and limits: Lower clonality than controls marked TRB and TRG repertoires from active celiac intraepithelial and lamina propria samples. The authors considered this approach unsuitable for unbiased detection of gliadin-specific T cells. Intraepithelial and lamina propria fractions were not highly pure, so cross-contamination was possible.

Per germline, CDR1 SGHRS and CDR2 YFSETQ. The CDR3 sequence is 15 residues long. The V and J ends lost 3 bases and 3 bases, in that order; junction bases with no gene match: 2. Each fraction contributed one roughly 460,000-cell aliquot for sequencing. The TCR was taken from an elderly man without celiac disease. The V and J genes are TRBV5-1 and TRBJ2-3, with TRBD2 matching over 12 bases. The sequenced material came from lymphocytes from the gut lamina propria. CDR3 bases: TGCGCCAGCAGCTCCGGGACTAGCGGGACAGATACGCAGTATTTT. Translated: CASSSGTSGTDTQYF.